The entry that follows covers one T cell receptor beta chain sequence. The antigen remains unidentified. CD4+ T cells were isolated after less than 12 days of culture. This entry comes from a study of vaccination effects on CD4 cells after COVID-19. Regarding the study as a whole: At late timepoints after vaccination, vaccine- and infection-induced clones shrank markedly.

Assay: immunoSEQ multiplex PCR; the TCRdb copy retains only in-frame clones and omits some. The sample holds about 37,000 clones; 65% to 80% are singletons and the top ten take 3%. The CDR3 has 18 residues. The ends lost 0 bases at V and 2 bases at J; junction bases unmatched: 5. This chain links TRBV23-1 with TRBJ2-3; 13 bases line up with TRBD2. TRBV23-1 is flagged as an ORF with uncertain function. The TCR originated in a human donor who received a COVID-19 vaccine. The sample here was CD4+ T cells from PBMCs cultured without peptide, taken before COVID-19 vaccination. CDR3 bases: TGCGCCAGCAGTCAATCGCAAGGACTAGCGGGAGACACAGATACGCAGTATTTT. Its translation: CASSQSQGLAGDTDTQYF.